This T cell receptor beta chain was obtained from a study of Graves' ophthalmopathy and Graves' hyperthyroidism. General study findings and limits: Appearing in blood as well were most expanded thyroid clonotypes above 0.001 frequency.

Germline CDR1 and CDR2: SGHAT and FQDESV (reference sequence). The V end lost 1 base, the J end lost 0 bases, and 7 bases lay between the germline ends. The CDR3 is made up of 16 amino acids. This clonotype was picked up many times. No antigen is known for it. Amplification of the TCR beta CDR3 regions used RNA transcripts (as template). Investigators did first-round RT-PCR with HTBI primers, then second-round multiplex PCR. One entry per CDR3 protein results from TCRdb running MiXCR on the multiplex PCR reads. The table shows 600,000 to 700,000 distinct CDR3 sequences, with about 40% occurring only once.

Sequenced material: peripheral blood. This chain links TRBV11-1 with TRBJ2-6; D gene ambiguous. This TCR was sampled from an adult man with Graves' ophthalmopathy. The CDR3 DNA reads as TGTGCCAGCAGCTTAGGGTCAGTCTCTGGGGCCAACGTCCTGACTTTC. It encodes CASSLGSVSGANVLTF.